The clone carrying this TCR beta chain was seen just once. The record originates from a study of CD8 T cells in Susac syndrome. CDR3 length: 12 amino acids. With V trimmed by 1 base and J by 15 bases, 4 bases remained unmatched. Random hexamers primed reverse transcription of about 0.45 to 1 ug RNA. Amplification of TCR beta CDR3 by immunoSEQ multiplex PCR spanned 54 Vbeta and 13 Jbeta. MiXCR, applied by TCRdb to the immunoSEQ multiplex PCR reads, yields one record per CDR3 protein. The sample carries 180,000 or so distinct CDR3 sequences, around 96% recorded once. The origin of this receptor is a human donor in good health. J is TRBJ2-3 and V is TRBV12-3 or TRBV12-4, with 10 bases fitting TRBD2. The sequencing sample was made of CD4+ T cells from PBMCs. DNA of the CDR3: TGTGCCAGCAGTTTAGGACTAGCGGGCCAATATTTT. Encoded protein: CASSLGLAGQYF.